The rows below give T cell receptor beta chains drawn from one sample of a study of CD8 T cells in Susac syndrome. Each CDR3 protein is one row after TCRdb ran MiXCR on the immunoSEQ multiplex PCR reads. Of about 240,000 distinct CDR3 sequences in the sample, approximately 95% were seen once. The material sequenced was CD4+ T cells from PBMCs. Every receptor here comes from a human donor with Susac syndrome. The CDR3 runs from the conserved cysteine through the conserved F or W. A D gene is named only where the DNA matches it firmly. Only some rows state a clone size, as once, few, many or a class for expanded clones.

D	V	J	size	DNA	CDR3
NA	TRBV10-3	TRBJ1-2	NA	TGTGCCATCAGGAGTCCAGCAGAGAGTGGCTACACCTTC	CAIRSPAESGYTF
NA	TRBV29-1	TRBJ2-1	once	TGCAGCGTTGGGTCTGTACGGGAGTCCCCCAATGAGCAGTTCTTC	CSVGSVRESPNEQFF
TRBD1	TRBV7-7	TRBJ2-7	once	TGTGCTAGCAGCACCTCGGACAGGGGAGTCGTTAAGCAGTACTTC	CASSTSDRGVVKQYF
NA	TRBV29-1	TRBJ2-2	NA	TGCAGCGTTCATTACACACGGTACACCGGGGAGCTGTTTTTT	CSVHYTRYTGELFF
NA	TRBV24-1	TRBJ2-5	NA	TGTGCCACCAGTGATTCCCCGGGACACCTCCAAGAGACCCAGTACTTC	CATSDSPGHLQETQYF
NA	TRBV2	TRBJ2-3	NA	TGTGCCGCCAAACTAGGTTGGGCAGATACGCAGTATTTT	CAAKLGWADTQYF
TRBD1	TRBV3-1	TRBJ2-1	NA	TGTGCCAGCACACAGGGGCCAGCGTACAATGAGCAGTTCTTC	CASTQGPAYNEQFF
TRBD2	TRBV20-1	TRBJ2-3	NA	TGCAGTGGGCGGGAGGGCCCAGATACGCAGTATTTT	CSGREGPDTQYF
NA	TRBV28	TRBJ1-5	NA	TGTGCCAGCAGTTGGCGGGGCGGTCAGCCCCAGCATTTT	CASSWRGGQPQHF
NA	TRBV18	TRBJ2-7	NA	TGTGCCAGCTCAACCCCCGGGACCTACGAGCAGTACTTC	CASSTPGTYEQYF
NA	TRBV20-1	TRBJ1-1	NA	TGCAGTGCTAGAGTTCTTGACACGAGGAACACTGAAGCTTTCTTT	CSARVLDTRNTEAFF
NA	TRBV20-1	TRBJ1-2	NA	TGCAGTGCTTCCCTTGGCGGGGGTGGTGGCTACACCTTC	CSASLGGGGGYTF
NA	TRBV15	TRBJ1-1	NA	TGTGCCACCAGCAGATCCCAGGGGAGTGAAGCTTTCTTT	CATSRSQGSEAFF
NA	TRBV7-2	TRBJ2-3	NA	TGTGCCAGCAGCTTAATGGGGGGCACAGATACGCAGTATTTT	CASSLMGGTDTQYF
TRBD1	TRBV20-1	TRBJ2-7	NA	TGCAGTGCTAGTTCCGGGACAGGGGTCTACGAGCAGTACTTC	CSASSGTGVYEQYF
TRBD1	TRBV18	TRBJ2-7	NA	TGTGCCAGCTCACCACCGGGCAGGGGGTCGACTTACGAGCAGTACTTC	CASSPPGRGSTYEQYF
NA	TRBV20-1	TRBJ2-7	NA	TGCAGTGCTAGAAGACAGTCTCAATACTACGAGCAGTACTTC	CSARRQSQYYEQYF
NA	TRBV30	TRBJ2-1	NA	TGTGCCAACAGTCAGGTGCTTTACAATGAGCAGTTCTTC	CANSQVLYNEQFF
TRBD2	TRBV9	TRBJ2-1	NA	TGTGCCAGCAGCGTAGACGCGGGAGGGGACAATGAGCAGTTCTTC	CASSVDAGGDNEQFF
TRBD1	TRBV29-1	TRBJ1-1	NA	TGCAGCGTCCGGGACAGGGTGAACACTGAAGCTTTCTTT	CSVRDRVNTEAFF
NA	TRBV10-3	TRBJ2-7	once	TGTGCCATCGGGGGGCCTTACGGGCAGTACTTC	CAIGGPYGQYF
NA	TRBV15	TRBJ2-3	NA	TGTGCCACCAGCAGAGATCTTAGGGGAATAGATACGCAGTATTTT	CATSRDLRGIDTQYF
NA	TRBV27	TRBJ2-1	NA	TGTGCCAGCAGAGGGGTGGGGAAGGAAGGGGATGAGCAGTTCTTC	CASRGVGKEGDEQFF